The T cell receptor beta chain described here comes from a study of T cell responses to AZD1222 COVID-19 vaccine. The table came from immunoSEQ multiplex PCR; TCRdb's copy has only in-frame clones and leaves some out. The table has about 85,000 clones, approximately 86% seen once. General study results and limits: Among the donors, most were white British and more were female, and clonal diversity was possibly underestimated.

In regard to this clone: Its antigen is not known.

Germline CDR1 reads SGHDT; CDR2 reads YYEEEE. This CDR3 contains 13 residues. V lost 0 bases, J lost 6 bases, and 7 bases lay in between. The clonotype was recovered from an adult in good health. The chain employs TRBV5-6 and TRBJ1-5; D remains ambiguous. This sample comprised peripheral blood, obtained on day 0 of MenACWY control vaccination. CDR3 sequence (DNA): TGTGCCAGCAGCTTGGAAGGAATTCAGCCCCAGCATTTT. Translation: CASSLEGIQPQHF. The whole variable domain, remainder taken from reference TRBV5-6 and TRBJ1-5, is DAGVTQSPTHLIKTRGQQVTLRCSPKSGHDTVSWYQQALGQGPQFIFQYYEEEERQRGNFPDRFSGHQFPNYSSELNVNALLLGDSALYLCASSLEGIQPQHFGDGTRLSIL.